The present T cell receptor beta chain was sequenced within a study of T cell responses to AZD1222 COVID-19 vaccine. General study findings and limits: Repertoires in all cases were sampled only once the peak T cell response had passed.

CDR3 length: 13 residues. Germline CDR1 MNHEY, CDR2 SVGEGT. Trimming left V 2 bases short and J 8 bases short, with 9 bases between. As concerns this clone: Its antigen is as yet unknown.

The table came from immunoSEQ multiplex PCR; TCRdb's copy has only in-frame clones and leaves some out. Here the sample spans about 110,000 clones, about 80% being singletons. The source of this sequence is an adult in good health. The rearrangement links TRBV6-2 or TRBV6-3 to TRBJ2-2; D is uncertain. Sequencing used peripheral blood, obtained on day 0 of AZD1222 vaccination. The CDR3, as DNA: TGTGCCAGCAGTTACCGGGCGGTAGGGGAGCTGTTTTTT. Its protein product is CASSYRAVGELFF.